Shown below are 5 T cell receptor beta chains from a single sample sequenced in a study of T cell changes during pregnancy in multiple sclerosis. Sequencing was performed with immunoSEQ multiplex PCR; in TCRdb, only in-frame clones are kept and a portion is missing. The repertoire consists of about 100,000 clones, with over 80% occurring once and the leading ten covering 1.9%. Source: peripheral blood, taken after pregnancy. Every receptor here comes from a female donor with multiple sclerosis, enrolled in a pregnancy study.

The DNA for the CDR3 is TGTGCCAGCAGTCGGACTAGCGAGAACTACGAGCAGTACTTC. Translation gives CASSRTSENYEQYF. V and J are TRBV27 and TRBJ2-7; 9 bases are a match to TRBD2. CDR1 MNHEY and CDR2 SMNVEV come from the germline V gene (reference sequence). V dropped 5 bases and J dropped 3; count of bases not matched to a gene: 5. CDR3 size: 14 residues.

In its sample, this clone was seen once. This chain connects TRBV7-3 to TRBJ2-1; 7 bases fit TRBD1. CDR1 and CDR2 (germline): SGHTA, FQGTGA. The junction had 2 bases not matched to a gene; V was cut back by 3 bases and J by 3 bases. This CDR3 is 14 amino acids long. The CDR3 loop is CASSLGQSYNEQFF. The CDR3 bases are TGTGCCAGCAGCTTGGGACAGAGCTACAATGAGCAGTTCTTC.

For the CDR3, the DNA is TGTGCCACCAGCAGAGGCGGGACTAGCGGGCCCTACGAGCAGTACTTC. As protein: CATSRGGTSGPYEQYF. The chain combines TRBV15 with TRBJ2-7, with 12 nucleotides matching TRBD2. V lost 1 base, J lost 2 bases, and 3 bases stayed unmatched. The CDR3 spans 16 residues. Germline V gene data show CDR1 as LNHNV and CDR2 as YYDKDF (reference sequence). Full variable domain (remainder filled in from reference TRBV15 and TRBJ2-7): DAMVIQNPRYQVTQFGKPVTLSCSQTLNHNVMYWYQQKSSQAPKLLFHYYDKDFNNEADTPDNFQSRRPNTSFCFLDIRSPGLGDTAMYLCATSRGGTSGPYEQYFGPGTRLTVT.

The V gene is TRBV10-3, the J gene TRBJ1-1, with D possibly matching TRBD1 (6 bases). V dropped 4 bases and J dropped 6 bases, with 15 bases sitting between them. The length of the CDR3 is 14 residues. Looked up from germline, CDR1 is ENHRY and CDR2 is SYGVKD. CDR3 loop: CAISAQGLRAEAFF. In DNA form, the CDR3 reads TGTGCCATCAGTGCACAGGGCCTCCGGGCTGAAGCTTTCTTT.

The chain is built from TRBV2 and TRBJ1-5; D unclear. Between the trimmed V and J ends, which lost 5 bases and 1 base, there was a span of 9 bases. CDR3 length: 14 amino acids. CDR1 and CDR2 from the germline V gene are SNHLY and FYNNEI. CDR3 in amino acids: CASSHRVSNQPQHF. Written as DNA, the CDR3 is TGTGCCAGCAGTCACCGAGTAAGCAATCAGCCCCAGCATTTT.